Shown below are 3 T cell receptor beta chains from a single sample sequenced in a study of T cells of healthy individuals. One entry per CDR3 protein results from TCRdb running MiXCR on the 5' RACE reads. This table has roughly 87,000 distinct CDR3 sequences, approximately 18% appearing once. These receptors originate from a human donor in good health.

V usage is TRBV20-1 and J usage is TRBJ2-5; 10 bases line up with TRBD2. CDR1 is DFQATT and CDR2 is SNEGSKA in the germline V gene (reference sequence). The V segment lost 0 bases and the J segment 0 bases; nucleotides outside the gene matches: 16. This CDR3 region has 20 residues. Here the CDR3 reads CSAREGIASGGPADQETQYF. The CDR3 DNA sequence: TGCAGTGCTAGAGAGGGTATCGCTAGCGGGGGACCCGCGGACCAAGAGACCCAGTACTTC.

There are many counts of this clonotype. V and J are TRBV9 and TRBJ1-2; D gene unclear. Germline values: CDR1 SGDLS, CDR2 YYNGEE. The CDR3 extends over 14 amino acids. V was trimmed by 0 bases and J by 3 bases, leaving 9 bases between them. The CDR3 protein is CASSVEEGYYGYTF. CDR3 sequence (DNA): TGTGCCAGCAGCGTAGAAGAGGGCTACTATGGCTACACCTTC. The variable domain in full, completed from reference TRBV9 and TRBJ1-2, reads DSGVTQTPKHLITATGQRVTLRCSPRSGDLSVYWYQQSLDQGLQFLIQYYNGEERAKGNILERFSAQQFPDLHSELNLSSLELGDSALYFCASSVEEGYYGYTFGSGTRLTVV.

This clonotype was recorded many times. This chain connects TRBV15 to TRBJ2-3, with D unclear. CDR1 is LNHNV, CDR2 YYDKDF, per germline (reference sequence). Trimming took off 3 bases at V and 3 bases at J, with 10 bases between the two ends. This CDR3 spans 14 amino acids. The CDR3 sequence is CATSSPVKTDTQYF. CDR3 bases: TGTGCCACCAGCAGCCCTGTAAAGACAGATACGCAGTATTTT.